The next 19 T cell receptor beta chains were all read from a single sample in a study of radiation and T cells in renal cell carcinoma. The assay was immunoSEQ multiplex PCR, and TCRdb's table has in-frame clones only and misses some. This table has 140,000 to 150,000 clones, approximately 90% appearing once. Time point described: baseline pretreatment blood. The treatment: 15 Gy SBRT to primary tumor, nephrectomy 4 weeks later. The sample in question was blood, obtained from a patient whose treatment included radiotherapy and nephrectomy. Receptor source: a woman aged 70-85 years with renal cell carcinoma.

The V and J genes are TRBV9 and TRBJ1-4; D is uncertain. CDR3 length: 15 amino acids. Germline CDR1 is SGDLS and CDR2 is YYNGEE. V lost 0 bases and J lost 4, with 10 bases in between. This chain's CDR3 is CASSVEAGLNEKLFF. The CDR3 coding sequence is TGTGCCAGCAGCGTAGAGGCAGGCCTTAATGAAAAACTGTTTTTT. Looking up the rest from reference TRBV9 and TRBJ1-4 gives the full variable domain: DSGVTQTPKHLITATGQRVTLRCSPRSGDLSVYWYQQSLDQGLQFLIQYYNGEERAKGNILERFSAQQFPDLHSELNLSSLELGDSALYFCASSVEAGLNEKLFFGSGTQLSVL.

V usage is TRBV30 and J usage is TRBJ2-7, with a tentative D call TRBD1 (6 bases). CDR3 length: 14 amino acids. Trimming pared 2 bases from V and 3 bases from J, leaving 14 bases between. Per germline, CDR1 GTSNPN and CDR2 SVGIG (reference sequence). CDR3 sequence: CAWSRGTILYEQYF. Written as DNA, the CDR3 is TGTGCCTGGAGTAGGGGGACCATACTCTACGAGCAGTACTTC.

This clone appeared once. This chain links TRBV28 with TRBJ1-4; 10 bases fit TRBD1. The length of the CDR3 is 14 residues. Germline V gene sequence: CDR1 MDHEN, CDR2 SYDVKM. Trimming cost V 6 bases and J 8 bases; bases outside gene matches: 6. In nucleotides, the CDR3 is TGTGCCAGCAGAATGGACAGGGGGACGGAAAAACTGTTTTTT. Its protein is CASRMDRGTEKLFF.

This clone has a single count. J is TRBJ2-2 and V is TRBV7-6; TRBD1 is a possible D gene (5 bases). Trimming took off 1 base at V and 4 bases at J, with 16 bases between the two ends. The germline V gene encodes CDR1 SGHVS and CDR2 FNYEAQ. There are 17 residues in the CDR3. The CDR3: CASSLEMAQGSTGELFF. The CDR3 nucleotides are TGTGCCAGCAGCTTAGAGATGGCTCAGGGTAGCACCGGGGAGCTGTTTTTT.

The sample holds one count of this clone. An end of the junction differs from the germline gene, which may be a read error. The chain has TRBV9 and TRBJ2-7, with 11 bases lining up with TRBD2. CDR3 size: 14 residues. Germline V CDR1 and CDR2: SGDLS, YYNGEE. For the CDR3, the DNA is TGTGCCTGCAGCGTAGCGGGGGGGGGCTACGAGCAGTACTTC. Its translation is CACSVAGGGYEQYF. The complete variable domain, with remaining parts taken from reference TRBV9 and TRBJ2-7, reads DSGVTQTPKHLITATGQRVTLRCSPRSGDLSVYWYQQSLDQGLQFLIQYYNGEERAKGNILERFSAQQFPDLHSELNLSSLELGDSALYFCACSVAGGGYEQYFGPGTRLTVT.

The V and J genes are TRBV9 and TRBJ1-5; 9 bases align to TRBD1. Germline CDR1 and CDR2: SGDLS and YYNGEE. CDR3 length: 15 amino acids. V dropped 3 bases and J dropped 6; count of bases not matched to a gene: 7. The CDR3 bases are TGTGCCAGCAGCGGAACAGGGGGCGGTGGTCAGCCCCAGCATTTT. Translated: CASSGTGGGGQPQHF.

With regard to this clone: An end of the junction does not agree with germline; a read error may underlie this. The chain is built from TRBV7-7 and TRBJ2-1; 7 bases align to TRBD2. From germline, CDR1 is SSHAT and CDR2 FNYEAQ (reference sequence). This CDR3 contains 14 residues. CDR3 in DNA: TGTGCTAGCAGCTTCGGACTAGATTTAAGTGAGCAGTTCTTC. Its protein product is CASSFGLDLSEQFF.

This clone was detected only once. This chain uses TRBV5-1 with TRBJ2-1; no reliable D call. The ends were cut back, 4 bases at V and 0 bases at J, with 11 bases in the middle. The germline CDR1 and CDR2 sequences are SGHRS and YFSETQ. The length of the CDR3 is 15 residues. Written as DNA, the CDR3 is TGCGCCAGCAGCAAACAGCCTTACTCCTACAATGAGCAGTTCTTC. Translating gives CASSKQPYSYNEQFF. The complete variable domain, with remaining parts taken from reference TRBV5-1 and TRBJ2-1, reads KAGVTQTPRYLIKTRGQQVTLSCSPISGHRSVSWYQQTPGQGLQFLFEYFSETQRNKGNFPGRFSGRQFSNSRSEMNVSTLELGDSALYLCASSKQPYSYNEQFFGPGTRLTVL.

This clone came up once. The genes are TRBV9 and TRBJ1-6, with 8 bases lining up with TRBD1. Germline CDR1 and CDR2: SGDLS and YYNGEE. This CDR3 has 16 amino acids. V shed 4 bases and J 3 bases; nucleotides not matched to a gene: 6. Written as DNA, the CDR3 is TGTGCCAGCAGCCCCCACAGGGGGAACTATAATTCACCCCTCCACTTT. Translated, it gives CASSPHRGNYNSPLHF.

The chain is built from TRBV5-4 and TRBJ1-2; the match to TRBD1 covers 11 bases. The CDR3 totals 14 residues. V lost 3 bases to trimming and J lost 3 bases; unmatched junction nucleotides: 1. From germline, CDR1 is SGHNT and CDR2 YYREEE (reference sequence). For the CDR3, the DNA is TGTGCCAGCAGCTGGGACAGGGGGGACTATGGCTACACCTTC. This translates into CASSWDRGDYGYTF. Complete variable domain (other parts from reference TRBV5-4 and TRBJ1-2): ETGVTQSPTHLIKTRGQQVTLRCSSQSGHNTVSWYQQALGQGPQFIFQYYREEENGRGNFPPRFSGLQFPNYSSELNVNALELDDSALYLCASSWDRGDYGYTFGSGTRLTVV.

V and J are TRBV7-2 and TRBJ2-2; 11 bases match TRBD2. The V and J ends lost 1 base and 4 bases, in that order; junction bases with no gene match: 5. The germline CDR1 and CDR2 sequences are SGHTA and FQGNSA. CDR3 length: 17 residues. The CDR3 coding sequence is TGTGCCAGCAGCTTAGTATTACTAGCGGGGGCCACCGGGGAGCTGTTTTTT. It translates to CASSLVLLAGATGELFF.

This clone has only a few counts. The chain is built from TRBV9 and TRBJ1-2, with 10 bases matching TRBD1. The CDR3 extends over 15 amino acids. CDR1 SGDLS and CDR2 YYNGEE come from the germline V gene. After removal of 4 bases from V and 1 base from J, the junction contained 4 bases not matched to a gene. As DNA, the CDR3 is TGTGCCAGCAGCCCTCGGGACAGGGGTAACTATGGCTACACCTTC. This gives the protein CASSPRDRGNYGYTF.

The chain has TRBV29-1 and TRBJ2-6; D is unclear. V lost 6 bases and J lost 0, with 6 bases in between. CDR3 length equals 13 residues. The germline V gene has CDR1 SQVTM and CDR2 ANQGSEA. The DNA of the CDR3 is TGCAGCGTCCGGATCTCTGGGGCCAACGTCCTGACTTTC. Its protein is CSVRISGANVLTF.

The chain employs TRBV7-3 and TRBJ2-1; D remains unclear. Per germline, CDR1 SGHTA and CDR2 FQGTGA. V was clipped by 3 bases and J by 16 bases, with 16 bases between them. The CDR3 spans 12 residues. CDR3 loop: CASSLAPLGPFF. Here the CDR3 DNA reads TGTGCCAGCAGCTTGGCCCCCTTGGGCCCCTTCTTC.

This clone showed up just once. V gene TRBV11-3 combines with J gene TRBJ2-2, with TRBD2 matching 8 bases. Unmatched junction bases numbered 6, after V lost 3 bases and J lost 3 bases. Germline loops: CDR1 SGHNT, CDR2 YENEEA. The CDR3 loop spans 16 amino acids. This CDR3 is CASSLGTSGYTGELFF. CDR3 nucleotides: TGTGCCAGCAGCTTGGGCACTAGCGGATACACCGGGGAGCTGTTTTTT.

The chain carries TRBV7-2 and TRBJ1-6; TRBD1 matches at 9 bases. CDR3 length: 15 residues. CDR1 and CDR2 from the germline V gene are SGHTA and FQGNSA. Germline trimming cut 5 bases from V and 5 bases from J; bases unmatched to any gene: 4. The chain's CDR3 is CASSARTGDNSPLHF. CDR3 coding DNA: TGTGCCAGCAGCGCCCGGACAGGGGATAATTCACCCCTCCACTTT.

The CDR3 bases are TGTGCTAGTGGTAACCAACCCGGGACAGGGGATGGCTACACCTTC. This sequence encodes CASGNQPGTGDGYTF. V usage is TRBV12-5 and J usage is TRBJ1-2, with 10 bases fitting TRBD1. Germline values: CDR1 LGHNT, CDR2 FRNRAP. The CDR3 is made up of 15 amino acids. V gave up 5 bases and J gave up 6 bases; unmatched junction bases: 9.

CDR3 DNA sequence: TGTGCCAGCTCACCACTTCCGCCGGGCCAACCAGCAGCTTCACCCCTCCACTTT. Residues: CASSPLPPGQPAASPLHF. The chain has TRBV18 and TRBJ1-6; D uncertain. The V gene's germline CDR1 is KGHSH and CDR2 LQKENI. There are 18 residues in the CDR3. Trimming shortened V by 1 base and J by 9 bases, and 22 bases separated the two germline ends.

This sequence joins TRBV20-1 and TRBJ1-2; D is unclear. With 3 bases removed from V and 5 bases from J, the gap between germline ends came to 4 bases. The CDR3 spans 10 residues. Germline V gene data show CDR1 as DFQATT and CDR2 as SNEGSKA (reference sequence). The CDR3 coding sequence is TGCAGTGCTAGCCCTTATGGCTACACCTTC. It encodes CSASPYGYTF.